This T cell receptor (beta chain) was retrieved from a study of T cell repertoires in ileal Crohn's disease. Findings of the study overall: Active smokers at surgery had more clonal expansions than non-smokers.

This clone was detected once. What it binds is not known. Repertoires were generated with immunoSEQ multiplex PCR, while TCRdb's copy carries only in-frame clones and drops some. The sample has 4,900 or so clones, about nine tenths seen once. The germline V gene has CDR1 MRHNA and CDR2 SNTAGT. The CDR3 is made up of 15 amino acids. The V segment lost 3 bases and the J segment 4 bases; nucleotides outside the gene matches: 4. J is TRBJ2-1 and V is TRBV6-4, with TRBD2 matching 9 bases. The specimen was ileal tissue. The sequence was obtained from an adult with Crohn's disease. CDR3 coding DNA: TGTGCCAGCAGTGAAAATAGCGGGGGTTACAATGAGCAGTTCTTC. It specifies CASSENSGGYNEQFF.